The T cell receptor beta chain under discussion was sequenced for a study of T cells in Graves' hyperthyroidism and ophthalmopathy. Germline V lookup: CDR1 MDHEN, CDR2 SYDVKM. The CDR3 extends over 16 amino acids. V lost 5 bases and J lost 6; bases outside the gene matches: 11. Amplification targeted TCR beta CDR3 regions from RNA transcripts. The HTBI primer set drove a first-round RT-PCR of the TCR CDR3. TCRdb re-derived calls from the multiplex PCR reads in MiXCR, one entry per CDR3 protein. The table records some 600,000 distinct CDR3 sequences, about 15% of them present only once. It was at first hyperthyroidism diagnosis, before any ophthalmopathy symptoms, that the blood sample was taken. Fresh peripheral blood, less than 11 ml of it, supplied the PBMCs.

The clonotype originates from a woman in her twenties or thirties with Graves' hyperthyroidism that later progressed to Graves' ophthalmopathy. Sequenced material: blood. The chain uses TRBV28 and TRBJ2-7; 12 positions match TRBD2. The CDR3 protein is CASSLGVASGRGEQYF. Here the CDR3 DNA reads TGTGCCAGCAGTCTGGGGGTTGCTAGCGGGAGGGGCGAGCAGTACTTC.